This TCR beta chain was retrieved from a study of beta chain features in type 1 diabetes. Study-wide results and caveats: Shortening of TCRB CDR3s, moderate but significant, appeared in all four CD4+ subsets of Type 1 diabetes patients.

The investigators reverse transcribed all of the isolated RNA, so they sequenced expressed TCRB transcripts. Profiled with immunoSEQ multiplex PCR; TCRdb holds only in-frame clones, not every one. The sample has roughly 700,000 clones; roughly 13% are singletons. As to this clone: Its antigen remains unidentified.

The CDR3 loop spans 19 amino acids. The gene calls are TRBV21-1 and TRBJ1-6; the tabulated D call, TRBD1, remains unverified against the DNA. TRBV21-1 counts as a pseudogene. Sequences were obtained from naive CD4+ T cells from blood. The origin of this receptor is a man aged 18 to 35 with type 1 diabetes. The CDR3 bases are TGTGCCAGCAGCAAAGGGGAAACAGGGTTGAGCTCCTATAATTCACCCCTCCACTTT. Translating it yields CASSKGETGLSSYNSPLHF.